This TCR beta chain was sequenced during a study of T cell repertoires in cytomegalovirus infection. Study details: Alongside well-studied HLA-B-restricted CMV epitopes, recently identified HLA-C-restricted CMV epitopes were also used.

The CDR3 is 15 amino acids. The V segment lost 5 bases and the J segment 10 bases; nucleotides outside the gene matches: 10. Germline CDR1 reads SEHNR; CDR2 reads FQNEAQ (reference sequence). TCRdb re-derived calls from the reads in MiXCR, one entry per CDR3 protein. The data contain about 140,000 distinct CDR3 sequences, approximately 30% of them singletons. Only a few counts were recorded for this clonotype. Its antigen is unknown. J is TRBJ1-6 and V is TRBV7-9; 8 bases match TRBD1. This sample comprised CD8+ T cells from cultured PBMCs, obtained from culture after CMV antigen stimulation. The TCR originated in a human donor in good health (CMV status not recorded). Some clones in this sample may be carry-over from other donors' samples. The CDR3 bases are TGTGCCAGCAGCCGCCGGACAGGGAGAAAATCACCCCTCCACTTT. Translating gives CASSRRTGRKSPLHF.